The sequence of this T cell receptor beta chain was determined in a study of shared clonotypes between healthy human individuals. For the study at large: A donor's plate count was three for CD4 naive and three for CD4 memory; CD8 naive had two and CD8 memory one.

Profiled with immunoSEQ multiplex PCR; TCRdb holds only in-frame clones, not every one. The sample shows some 2.1 million clones, around 95% of them seen only once. The germline V and J ends were trimmed by 3 bases and 0 bases, with 9 bases remaining between them. The germline gives CDR1 SSHAT, CDR2 FNYEAQ (reference sequence). This CDR3 has 15 amino acids. As to this clone: Its antigen is not known.

Naive CD8 cells were CD45RO-negative, positively selected for CCR7, excluding terminally differentiated effector memory CD45RA+ cells. HIV-negative, healthy adults without recent acute infections or vaccinations were the donors. All donors were Caucasian adults living in Nashville, Tennessee. Study-wide results and limits: Rarefaction exposed incomplete sorted-subset sequencing despite large depth.

Input material: naive CD8+ T cells from PBMCs. The rearrangement joins TRBV7-7 to TRBJ1-3, with a possible D match to TRBD1 (5 bases). This TCR was sampled from a man between 18 and 29 years old in good health. Some clones in this sample may be carry-over from other donors' samples. As DNA, the CDR3 is TGTGCCAGCAGCTTGGGACCGAACTCTGGAAACACCATATATTTT. It encodes CASSLGPNSGNTIYF.